The 28 T cell receptor beta chains below all came from one sample that was sequenced in a study of a mutant IDH1 vaccine in newly diagnosed glioma. As to time point: baseline, week 1 (first vaccination visit). Treatment given: pre-vaccination baseline after standard-of-care therapy. Assay: immunoSEQ multiplex PCR; the TCRdb copy retains only in-frame clones and omits some. The sample yields around 92,000 clones, 70% to 90% seen once. The source material was PBMCs, sampled from a glioma patient treated with radiotherapy, temozolomide or both. These receptors all stem from a woman aged 45 to 65 with glioma.

The rearrangement joins TRBV5-4 to TRBJ1-2; TRBD1 aligns across 10 bases. Germline V gene data show CDR1 as SGHNT and CDR2 as YYREEE (reference sequence). V lost 6 bases to trimming and J lost 8 bases; unmatched junction nucleotides: 13. The CDR3 has 15 amino acids. The CDR3 loop is CASNLDRGRIGGYTF. CDR3 DNA sequence: TGTGCCAGCAACCTAGACAGGGGGCGGATCGGAGGCTACACCTTC.

The genes are TRBV13 and TRBJ2-3, with TRBD2 matching over 7 bases. J lost 5 bases, V lost 0 bases, and 8 bases had no gene match. There are 16 residues in the CDR3. In germline, CDR1 is PRHDT, CDR2 FYEKMQ (reference sequence). The CDR3 coding sequence is TGTGCCAGCAGCTTAGGGGTCTCCGCGGGAGTAGATACGCAGTATTTT. Its protein is CASSLGVSAGVDTQYF.

The genes are TRBV7-9 and TRBJ1-5, with D perhaps matching TRBD1 (6 bases). The ends were cut back, 5 bases at V and 5 bases at J, with 13 bases in the middle. This CDR3 is built from 14 residues. CDR1 and CDR2 (germline): SEHNR, FQNEAQ (reference sequence). Written as DNA, the CDR3 is TGTGCCAGCAGCATACAGGGTTTGGATCAGCCCCAGCATTTT. Its protein product is CASSIQGLDQPQHF.

This clone was observed once. This chain uses TRBV18 with TRBJ1-1; D remains unclear. Deletions cut 3 bases from V and 2 bases from J, with 7 bases between. This CDR3 has 13 amino acids. Germline V gives CDR1 KGHSH, CDR2 LQKENI. The CDR3 nucleotides are TGTGCCAGCTCACCGGGATCCAACACTGAAGCTTTCTTT. Encoded protein: CASSPGSNTEAFF.

The chain carries TRBV7-3 and TRBJ2-5; a possible D gene is TRBD1 (6 bases). Germline CDR1 SGHTA, CDR2 FQGTGA. The CDR3 consists of 14 residues. Trimming removed 3 bases at V and 1 base at J, with 9 bases between. The CDR3 loop reads CASSLQGTQETQYF. The CDR3 DNA reads TGTGCCAGCAGCTTGCAGGGGACCCAAGAGACCCAGTACTTC.

The chain has TRBV6-1 and TRBJ1-5; a possible D gene is TRBD1 (6 bases). Germline assignment: CDR1 MNHNS and CDR2 SASEGT. This CDR3 comprises 14 residues. V was cut by 6 bases and J by 4 bases, with 13 bases left in between. The DNA of the CDR3 is TGTGCCAGCAGCCCCGACAGGAATAATCAGCCCCAGCATTTT. It specifies CASSPDRNNQPQHF.

The chain joins TRBV27 to TRBJ1-1, with D perhaps TRBD1 (5 bases). Germline lookup yields CDR1 MNHEY and CDR2 SMNVEV (reference sequence). V lost 8 bases and J 0 bases, leaving 13 bases between the germline ends. This CDR3 region has 14 residues. The chain's CDR3 is CASWEGTMNTEAFF. DNA of the CDR3: TGTGCCAGCTGGGAGGGGACCATGAACACTGAAGCTTTCTTT.

The J gene is TRBJ1-5, the V gene TRBV10-3; tentative D call: TRBD1 (5 bases). Trimming pared 0 bases from V and 8 bases from J, leaving 11 bases between. The CDR3 covers 14 residues. Germline CDR1 reads ENHRY; CDR2 reads SYGVKD. CDR3 amino acids: CAISESGGGEPQHF. Here the CDR3 DNA reads TGTGCCATCAGTGAGTCGGGGGGGGGAGAGCCCCAGCATTTT.

This clone was observed a handful of times. The chain recombines TRBV2 with TRBJ2-1; TRBD2 matches 8 bases. This CDR3 comprises 17 residues. From germline, CDR1 is SNHLY and CDR2 FYNNEI. V was pared by 9 bases and J by 2 bases, with 15 bases of the junction left unmatched. Here the CDR3 reads CASPDPSGSLTYNEQFF. The CDR3 nucleotides are TGTGCCAGTCCCGACCCCAGCGGGAGCCTGACCTACAATGAGCAGTTCTTC.

The chain recombines TRBV6-1 with TRBJ1-1, with a tentative D call TRBD1 (5 bases). V was trimmed by 2 bases and J by 7 bases, leaving 11 bases between them. The CDR3 is made up of 13 amino acids. Germline V gene lookup returns CDR1 MNHNS and CDR2 SASEGT. As DNA, the CDR3 is TGTGCCAGCAGTGAACCGGGGCAAGTTGAAGCTTTCTTT. Translation: CASSEPGQVEAFF.

This chain joins TRBV29-1 and TRBJ2-7; 8 bases match TRBD1. Germline CDR1 is SQVTM and CDR2 is ANQGSEA. V was pared by 0 bases and J by 0 bases, with 4 bases of the junction left unmatched. The CDR3 runs to 15 residues. As DNA, the CDR3 is TGCAGCGTTGAAGACGGACAGGGTTTCTCCTACGAGCAGTACTTC. It encodes CSVEDGQGFSYEQYF.

The chain employs TRBV5-1 and TRBJ2-2, with 9 bases fitting TRBD2. The CDR3 loop spans 18 amino acids. Trimming at V came to 4 bases and at J to 2 bases, leaving 12 bases not matched to a gene. Germline CDR1 reads SGHRS; CDR2 reads YFSETQ. CDR3 loop: CASSPGGLAGTNTGELFF. The DNA of the CDR3 is TGCGCCAGCAGCCCGGGAGGGCTAGCGGGAACCAACACCGGGGAGCTGTTTTTT.

The chain combines TRBV5-4 with TRBJ2-5, with D possibly matching TRBD1 (6 bases). V was clipped by 4 bases and J by 2 bases, with 21 bases between them. CDR1 is SGHNT and CDR2 is YYREEE in the germline V gene (reference sequence). This CDR3 contains 17 residues. CDR3 protein: CASSLRFIDRLQETQYF. The CDR3 coding sequence is TGTGCCAGCAGCCTCCGCTTCATTGACAGGTTACAAGAGACCCAGTACTTC.

Of note for this clone: The junction departs from germline at one end; a sequencing error may be responsible. This chain uses TRBV2 with TRBJ2-1; no clear D. The CDR3 length is 14 residues. Germline CDR1 and CDR2: SNHLY and FYNNEI. The CDR3 bases are TGTGCCAGCAGTGCAATGCTCTCCTACAATGGGCAGTTCTTC. This translates into CASSAMLSYNGQFF.

V is TRBV5-1 and J is TRBJ2-1; 13 nucleotides line up with TRBD2. CDR1 is SGHRS and CDR2 is YFSETQ in the germline V gene. The CDR3 sequence is 15 residues long. Unmatched junction bases numbered 4, after V lost 3 bases and J lost 7 bases. The CDR3 nucleotides are TGCGCCAGCAGCTCCGGGACTAGCGGGAAGAATGAGCAGTTCTTC. This gives the protein CASSSGTSGKNEQFF.

About this clone itself: One end of the junction fails to match germline, which may point to a read error. The chain couples TRBV5-6 to TRBJ2-7, with TRBD1 as a possible D gene (5 bases). Germline loops: CDR1 SGHDT, CDR2 YYEEEE. The CDR3 is 16 residues long. The CDR3 DNA is TGTGCCAGCAGTTTGGAGCTGGGGCGCAGGATCCACGAGCAGTACTTC. Translated, it gives CASSLELGRRIHEQYF.

J is TRBJ2-2 and V is TRBV14; 8 bases agree with TRBD2. This CDR3 spans 16 amino acids. V gave up 1 base and J gave up 4 bases; unmatched junction bases: 5. Germline values: CDR1 SGHDN, CDR2 FVKESK. The CDR3 loop is CASSQGLARLTGELFF. In nucleotides, the CDR3 is TGTGCCAGCAGCCAAGGACTAGCGAGACTCACCGGGGAGCTGTTTTTT.

The chain joins TRBV7-9 to TRBJ2-5, with TRBD2 as a possible D gene (6 bases). This CDR3 has 14 amino acids. The germline V gene has CDR1 SEHNR and CDR2 FQNEAQ (reference sequence). V was shortened by 4 bases and J by 1 base, with 10 bases between the two germline ends. The CDR3 bases are TGTGCCAGCAGCTGGCGGGGTACCCAAGAGACCCAGTACTTC. Its protein product is CASSWRGTQETQYF.

This clone occurred once. The rearrangement joins TRBV13 to TRBJ1-5; D unresolved. Trimming took 5 bases from V and 5 from J, leaving 7 bases between them. Germline CDR1 reads PRHDT; CDR2 reads FYEKMQ (reference sequence). The CDR3 has 12 residues. CDR3 in DNA: TGTGCCAGCAGCCGTGGTGATCAGCCCCAGCATTTT. Translation gives CASSRGDQPQHF. The full variable domain, with the rest looked up from reference TRBV13 and TRBJ1-5, is AAGVIQSPRHLIKEKRETATLKCYPIPRHDTVYWYQQGPGQDPQFLISFYEKMQSDKGSIPDRFSAQQFSDYHSELNMSSLELGDSALYFCASSRGDQPQHFGDGTRLSIL.

V gene TRBV28 combines with J gene TRBJ1-1, with D possibly being TRBD1 (5 bases). The CDR3 is 16 amino acids. V was trimmed by 8 bases and J by 1 base, leaving 20 bases between them. Germline CDR1 reads MDHEN; CDR2 reads SYDVKM. The CDR3 region is CASGAWDGVQNTEAFF. The DNA for the CDR3 is TGTGCCAGCGGGGCCTGGGACGGAGTACAGAACACTGAAGCTTTCTTT.

The DNA for the CDR3 is TGCGCCAGCAGTGATAGCTTAAATCAGCCCCAGCATTTT. The encoded protein is CASSDSLNQPQHF. The V and J genes are TRBV10-2 and TRBJ1-5; D not resolved. CDR3 length: 13 residues. In germline, CDR1 is WSHSY, CDR2 SAAADI. The V end was cut by 3 bases, the J end by 4 bases, with 7 bases between.

The chain couples TRBV2 to TRBJ1-1; possible D gene TRBD1, 5 bases. Trimming took 7 bases from V and 5 from J, leaving 14 bases between them. CDR1 and CDR2 from the germline V gene are SNHLY and FYNNEI. The CDR3 spans 13 residues. The CDR3, as DNA: TGTGCCAGCAACCATGGGGGGAGTACTGAAGCTTTCTTT. Translated: CASNHGGSTEAFF.

V is TRBV9 and J is TRBJ2-1; 9 bases align to TRBD2. The CDR3 sequence is 18 residues long. CDR1 and CDR2 (germline): SGDLS, YYNGEE. Unmatched junction bases numbered 8, after V lost 0 bases and J lost 1 base. The CDR3 DNA follows: TGTGCCAGCAGCGTAGGAGAGAGTAGCGGGAGATCCTACAATGAGCAGTTCTTC. Translating gives CASSVGESSGRSYNEQFF. Full variable domain (remainder filled in from reference TRBV9 and TRBJ2-1): DSGVTQTPKHLITATGQRVTLRCSPRSGDLSVYWYQQSLDQGLQFLIQYYNGEERAKGNILERFSAQQFPDLHSELNLSSLELGDSALYFCASSVGESSGRSYNEQFFGPGTRLTVL.

The rearrangement links TRBV29-1 to TRBJ2-1; 7 nucleotides agree with TRBD1. The CDR3 is 12 amino acids. The V and J ends lost 6 bases and 8 bases, in that order; junction bases with no gene match: 7. Germline-derived CDR1 and CDR2 are SQVTM and ANQGSEA. CDR3 in DNA: TGCAGCGTCGACAGGGTGTTTGATGAGCAGTTCTTC. This encodes CSVDRVFDEQFF.

This clone was detected once. The rearrangement links TRBV2 to TRBJ2-6; the match to TRBD1 covers 8 bases. CDR1 and CDR2 from the germline V gene are SNHLY and FYNNEI. The CDR3 is made up of 15 amino acids. V lost 7 bases to trimming and J lost 1 base; unmatched junction nucleotides: 3. The CDR3 DNA sequence: TGTGCCAGCAAGGGACAGGCATCTGGGGCCAACGTCCTGACTTTC. This codes for CASKGQASGANVLTF. Variable domain in full (rest from reference TRBV2 and TRBJ2-6): EPEVTQTPSHQVTQMGQEVILRCVPISNHLYFYWYRQILGQKVEFLVSFYNNEISEKSEIFDDQFSVERPDGSNFTLKIRSTKLEDSAMYFCASKGQASGANVLTFGAGSRLTVL.

A single count supports this clone. The genes are TRBV20-1 and TRBJ2-7, with D unclear. The V gene lost 0 bases and the J gene lost 6 bases, with 6 bases spanning the gap. Germline V gene lookup returns CDR1 DFQATT and CDR2 SNEGSKA (reference sequence). The CDR3 length is 11 residues. CDR3 in amino acids: CSARDRAEQYF. The CDR3, as DNA: TGCAGTGCTAGAGATAGAGCCGAGCAGTACTTC.

CDR3 sequence: CSVEGLAGGRNTGELFF. CDR3 bases: TGCAGCGTTGAGGGACTAGCGGGAGGGCGGAACACCGGGGAGCTGTTTTTT. This chain connects TRBV29-1 to TRBJ2-2; TRBD2 matches at 16 bases. V shed 3 bases and J 1 base; nucleotides not matched to a gene: 2. There are 17 residues in the CDR3. CDR1 and CDR2 from the germline V gene are SQVTM and ANQGSEA.

The chain has TRBV5-6 and TRBJ1-1; a possible D gene is TRBD1 (5 bases). Germline V gives CDR1 SGHDT, CDR2 YYEEEE. V lost 1 base, J lost 0 bases, and 7 bases lay in between. The CDR3 sequence is 14 residues long. This CDR3 reads CASSLRQMNTEAFF. The CDR3 DNA sequence: TGTGCCAGCAGCTTGAGACAGATGAACACTGAAGCTTTCTTT.